Shown below are 26 T cell receptor beta chains from a single sample sequenced in a study of blood T cell repertoires in COVID-19. Method: immunoSEQ multiplex PCR; TCRdb's copy keeps in-frame clones and lacks some. The repertoire has hundreds of thousands of clones, 70% to 90% of them found once; the top ten carry about 9.5%. Input material: PBMCs or T cells enriched from blood (not recorded which). The source is a woman in her thirties or forties who had recovered from COVID-19.

The J gene is TRBJ2-5, the V gene TRBV2, with D unresolved. V was pared by 2 bases and J by 2 bases, with 3 bases between. This CDR3 has 12 amino acids. Germline values: CDR1 SNHLY, CDR2 FYNNEI. DNA of the CDR3: TGTGCCAGCAGTGAACAGCAAGAGACCCAGTACTTC. Its translation: CASSEQQETQYF.

V gene TRBV5-6 combines with J gene TRBJ2-1; D is perhaps TRBD1 (5 bases). Germline lookup yields CDR1 SGHDT and CDR2 YYEEEE. Trimming shortened V by 0 bases and J by 6 bases, and 7 bases separated the two germline ends. The CDR3 extends over 13 amino acids. The CDR3 here is CASSLAQGNEQFF. The CDR3 nucleotides are TGTGCCAGCAGCTTGGCCCAGGGCAATGAGCAGTTCTTC.

Concerning this clone itself: The same CDR3 arises from other DNA sequences in this sample as well. J is TRBJ2-1 and V is TRBV4-1; TRBD2 might be the D (6 bases). Trimming removed 0 bases from V and 0 bases from J, with 9 bases in between. Germline V gene lookup returns CDR1 MGHRA and CDR2 YSYEKL. CDR3 length: 16 residues. The CDR3 reads CASSQEGGSSYNEQFF. The DNA for the CDR3 is TGCGCCAGCAGCCAAGAGGGGGGAAGCTCCTACAATGAGCAGTTCTTC.

This chain uses TRBV19 with TRBJ1-5; 9 bases fit TRBD1. Trimming cost V 6 bases and J 3 bases; bases outside gene matches: 9. Germline assignment: CDR1 LNHDA and CDR2 SQIVND (reference sequence). The CDR3 totals 16 residues. CDR3 sequence reads: CASRRTGGAFNQPQHF. The CDR3 coding sequence is TGTGCCAGTAGACGAACAGGGGGCGCATTCAATCAGCCCCAGCATTTT.

The rearrangement uses TRBV28 and TRBJ2-7; 7 bases are a match to TRBD1. The CDR3 consists of 16 residues. Germline V lookup: CDR1 MDHEN, CDR2 SYDVKM. V shed 8 bases, J shed 3 bases, and the junction held 16 bases outside the gene matches. The CDR3 reads CASSGTVLQSVYEQYF. As DNA, the CDR3 is TGTGCCAGCTCCGGGACAGTTCTACAATCTGTCTACGAGCAGTACTTC. Full variable domain (remainder filled in from reference TRBV28 and TRBJ2-7): DVKVTQSSRYLVKRTGEKVFLECVQDMDHENMFWYRQDPGLGLRLIYFSYDVKMKEKGDIPEGYSVSREKKERFSLILESASTNQTSMYLCASSGTVLQSVYEQYFGPGTRLTVT.

The rearrangement joins TRBV14 to TRBJ1-6; D is ambiguous. CDR1 and CDR2 (germline): SGHDN, FVKESK. The ends were cut back, 4 bases at V and 9 bases at J, with 10 bases in the middle. The CDR3 runs 13 residues. The CDR3 sequence is CASSPRLGSPLHF. The CDR3 DNA follows: TGTGCCAGCAGCCCCAGGCTTGGTTCACCCCTCCACTTT.

The V gene is TRBV9, the J gene TRBJ1-1; TRBD1 might be the D (6 bases). This CDR3 has 14 amino acids. Germline assignment: CDR1 SGDLS and CDR2 YYNGEE. V lost 3 bases and J lost 1, with 10 bases in between. The DNA for the CDR3 is TGTGCCAGCAGCGCCAGGGGCGGGAACACTGAAGCTTTCTTT. Translation: CASSARGGNTEAFF.

This rearrangement joins TRBV7-2 to TRBJ1-5, with unresolved D. The germline V gene encodes CDR1 SGHTA and CDR2 FQGNSA. V dropped 1 base and J dropped 5 bases, with 12 bases sitting between them. This CDR3 is 15 amino acids long. This CDR3 is CASSLVNAVDQPQHF. CDR3 in DNA: TGTGCCAGCAGCTTAGTAAACGCGGTGGATCAGCCCCAGCATTTT.

The chain carries TRBV21-1 and TRBJ2-1; the DNA was not used to check the table's D call, TRBD2. TRBV21-1 is a recognized pseudogene. CDR3 size: 18 residues. The DNA for the CDR3 is TGTGCCAGCAGCAAGATCTCTAGCGGGGTAATGAGGTACAATGAGCAGTTCTTC. Translating it yields CASSKISSGVMRYNEQFF.

This chain uses TRBV7-2 with TRBJ1-3; no firm D call. With 4 bases removed from V and 4 bases from J, the gap between germline ends came to 8 bases. The CDR3 has 13 residues. In germline, CDR1 is SGHTA, CDR2 FQGNSA. The CDR3 bases are TGTGCCAGCAGCTCCTACGGGGGAAACACCATATATTTT. It specifies CASSSYGGNTIYF.

The rearrangement uses TRBV11-3 and TRBJ2-2; possibly TRBD2 for D (5 bases). This CDR3 has 14 amino acids. The germline gives CDR1 SGHNT, CDR2 YENEEA. The V and J ends lost 6 bases and 1 base respectively, with 9 bases between them. The CDR3 DNA reads TGTGCCAGCAGGCCCGGGGTGAACACCGGGGAGCTGTTTTTT. Translated, it gives CASRPGVNTGELFF.

The V gene is TRBV29-1, the J gene TRBJ1-1; D is ambiguous. The V and J ends lost 2 bases and 3 bases respectively, with 10 bases between them. Per the germline V gene, CDR1 is SQVTM and CDR2 is ANQGSEA. The CDR3 runs 13 residues. The CDR3 DNA reads TGCAGCGTTGAAAGTTCGCAGGACACTGAAGCTTTCTTT. It is translated as CSVESSQDTEAFF. Variable domain in full (rest from reference TRBV29-1 and TRBJ1-1): SAVISQKPSRDICQRGTSLTIQCQVDSQVTMMFWYRQQPGQSLTLIATANQGSEATYESGFVIDKFPISRPNLTFSTLTVSNMSPEDSSIYLCSVESSQDTEAFFGQGTRLTVV.

The chain has TRBV4-3 and TRBJ1-1; no definite D call. The ends were cut back, 4 bases at V and 1 base at J, with 13 bases in the middle. The germline V gene encodes CDR1 LGHNA and CDR2 YSLEER. The CDR3 has 15 residues. This CDR3 is CASSPSSSGNTEAFF. CDR3 sequence (DNA): TGCGCCAGCAGCCCCTCAAGTTCCGGGAACACTGAAGCTTTCTTT.

The chain recombines TRBV9 with TRBJ2-3; tentatively, D is TRBD2 (5 bases). This CDR3 region has 16 residues. Trimming stripped 2 bases from V and 0 bases from J, with 13 bases between. Looked up from germline, CDR1 is SGDLS and CDR2 is YYNGEE. The CDR3 spells CASSVLSRGSTDTQYF. Written as DNA, the CDR3 is TGTGCCAGCAGCGTCTTAAGCCGGGGAAGCACAGATACGCAGTATTTT.

The rearrangement joins TRBV12-3 or TRBV12-4 to TRBJ1-1; TRBD1 might be the D (5 bases). V was cut by 5 bases and J by 6 bases, with 13 bases left in between. The CDR3 length is 13 residues. The CDR3 loop reads CASSVDGGAEAFF. The CDR3 region has the DNA TGTGCCAGCAGTGTAGACGGGGGGGCTGAAGCTTTCTTT.

This clone appeared a single time. V and J are TRBV19 and TRBJ2-5; 10 bases are a match to TRBD1. The CDR3 spans 15 residues. CDR1 and CDR2 from the germline V gene are LNHDA and SQIVND (reference sequence). V dropped 8 bases and J dropped 7; count of bases not matched to a gene: 13. The CDR3 region has the DNA TGTGCCAGTTCACCGGGACAGGGGTCGGAGAGGACCCAGTACTTC. It yields the protein CASSPGQGSERTQYF.

The J gene is TRBJ2-4, the V gene TRBV28; TRBD1 aligns across 7 bases. The CDR3 loop spans 16 amino acids. In germline, CDR1 is MDHEN, CDR2 SYDVKM. V shed 7 bases and J 0 bases; nucleotides not matched to a gene: 9. In nucleotides, the CDR3 is TGTGCCAGCACAGCAGGGGGAGATTTAGCCAAAAACATTCAGTACTTC. Its translation is CASTAGGDLAKNIQYF.

This CDR3 is CASSLALTSGRLPSYEQYF. As DNA, the CDR3 is TGTGCCAGCAGCTTAGCGTTGACTAGCGGGAGGCTCCCATCCTACGAGCAGTACTTC. The genes are TRBV7-2 and TRBJ2-7, with TRBD2 identical over 13 bases. The CDR3 has 19 residues. Losses at the gene ends were 0 bases for V and 1 base for J; bases not matched to a gene: 9. Per germline, CDR1 SGHTA and CDR2 FQGNSA.

This chain links TRBV7-9 with TRBJ2-1; 12 nucleotides match TRBD2. Germline trimming cut 4 bases from V and 4 bases from J; bases unmatched to any gene: 2. This CDR3 spans 15 amino acids. Germline CDR1 reads SEHNR; CDR2 reads FQNEAQ (reference sequence). Here the CDR3 reads CASSSGLAGYNEQFF. CDR3 in DNA: TGTGCCAGCAGCTCCGGACTAGCGGGGTACAATGAGCAGTTCTTC.

The genes are TRBV7-3 and TRBJ1-2; 7 bases are a match to TRBD1. The CDR3 is made up of 15 amino acids. V shed 5 bases, J shed 4 bases, and the junction held 10 bases outside the gene matches. In germline, CDR1 is SGHTA, CDR2 FQGTGA. The chain's CDR3 is CASSPTPDRSYGYTF. CDR3 coding DNA: TGTGCCAGCAGCCCGACACCGGACAGGAGCTATGGCTACACCTTC.

V usage is TRBV10-3 and J usage is TRBJ2-7; D may be TRBD2 (6 bases). V was shortened by 1 base and J by 0 bases, with 10 bases between the two germline ends. The CDR3 consists of 15 residues. CDR1 is ENHRY, CDR2 SYGVKD, per germline. CDR3 sequence: CAISEFAGSSYEQYF. The CDR3 bases are TGTGCCATCAGTGAGTTCGCGGGGAGCTCCTACGAGCAGTACTTC.

The rearrangement joins TRBV7-3 to TRBJ2-2, with 11 nucleotides matching TRBD1. Germline V lookup: CDR1 SGHTA, CDR2 FQGTGA. Trimming removed 5 bases from V and 4 bases from J; junction bases left unmatched: 3. The CDR3 totals 15 residues. CDR3 protein: CASSGQGASTGELFF. CDR3 coding DNA: TGTGCCAGCAGCGGACAGGGGGCCTCCACCGGGGAGCTGTTTTTT. Full variable domain (rest looked up from reference TRBV7-3 and TRBJ2-2): GAGVSQTPSNKVTEKGKYVELRCDPISGHTALYWYRQSLGQGPEFLIYFQGTGAADDSGLPNDRFFAVRPEGSVSTLKIQRTERGDSAVYLCASSGQGASTGELFFGEGSRLTVL.

The chain has TRBV5-4 and TRBJ1-2; 9 positions match TRBD1. J gave up 8 bases and V 4 bases, and 6 bases lay outside the gene matches. Germline CDR1 and CDR2: SGHNT and YYREEE (reference sequence). The CDR3 contains 13 residues. CDR3 protein: CASSNPGQGGYTF. CDR3 coding DNA: TGTGCCAGCAGCAACCCGGGACAGGGAGGCTACACCTTC.

The V call is TRBV7-9, the J call TRBJ2-1; D is possibly TRBD2 (5 bases). V was shortened by 3 bases and J by 9 bases, with 12 bases between the two germline ends. Germline V lookup: CDR1 SEHNR, CDR2 FQNEAQ (reference sequence). The length of the CDR3 is 13 residues. CDR3 nucleotide sequence: TGTGCCAGCAGCTTGGTGAGCGGCGGTGAGCAGTTCTTC. Protein: CASSLVSGGEQFF. Full variable domain (remainder filled in from reference TRBV7-9 and TRBJ2-1): DTGVSQNPRHKITKRGQNVTFRCDPISEHNRLYWYRQTLGQGPEFLTYFQNEAQLEKSRLLSDRFSAERPKGSFSTLEIQRTEQGDSAMYLCASSLVSGGEQFFGPGTRLTVL.

The chain joins TRBV9 to TRBJ2-7, with D maybe TRBD1 (6 bases). This CDR3 is built from 14 residues. Germline assignment: CDR1 SGDLS and CDR2 YYNGEE. Trimming took off 1 base at V and 6 bases at J, with 14 bases between the two ends. CDR3 DNA: TGTGCCAGCAGCGTACAAGGGGGTTCTGCCGAGCAGTACTTC. This translates into CASSVQGGSAEQYF.

The chain employs TRBV19 and TRBJ1-5; D is possibly TRBD1 (6 bases). This CDR3 is built from 14 residues. Germline-derived CDR1 and CDR2 are LNHDA and SQIVND (reference sequence). V lost 3 bases to trimming and J lost 6 bases, with 12 bases between them. The CDR3, as DNA: TGTGCCAGTAGTATCTCGGGGGGCAGTCAGCCCCAGCATTTT. Its protein product is CASSISGGSQPQHF.